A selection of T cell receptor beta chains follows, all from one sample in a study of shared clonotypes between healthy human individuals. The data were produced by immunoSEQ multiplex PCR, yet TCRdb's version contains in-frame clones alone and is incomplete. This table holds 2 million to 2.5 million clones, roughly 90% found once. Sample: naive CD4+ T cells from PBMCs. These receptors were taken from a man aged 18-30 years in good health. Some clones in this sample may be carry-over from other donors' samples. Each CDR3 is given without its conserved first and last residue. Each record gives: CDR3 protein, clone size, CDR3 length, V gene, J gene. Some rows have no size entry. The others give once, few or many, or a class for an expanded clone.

cdr3_aa: ASQSVPENTIY; clone_size: .; cdr3_length: 11; v_call: TRBV18; j_call: TRBJ1-3
cdr3_aa: ASSWGGSNTEAF; clone_size: .; cdr3_length: 12; v_call: TRBV28; j_call: TRBJ1-1
cdr3_aa: ASRRLAGGVNNEQF; clone_size: .; cdr3_length: 14; v_call: TRBV11-2; j_call: TRBJ2-1
cdr3_aa: ASSLAVGSIGYEQY; clone_size: .; cdr3_length: 14; v_call: TRBV5-1; j_call: TRBJ2-7
cdr3_aa: ASSFGTTKGIAKNIQY; clone_size: .; cdr3_length: 16; v_call: TRBV7-9; j_call: TRBJ2-4
cdr3_aa: ASSPFSGAGSNQPQH; clone_size: .; cdr3_length: 15; v_call: TRBV27; j_call: TRBJ1-5
cdr3_aa: ASSQEQNYGYT; clone_size: few; cdr3_length: 11; v_call: TRBV14; j_call: TRBJ1-2
cdr3_aa: AISDGTTRETQY; clone_size: few; cdr3_length: 12; v_call: TRBV10-3; j_call: TRBJ2-5
cdr3_aa: ASTLPGAAVASEQY; clone_size: .; cdr3_length: 14; v_call: TRBV28; j_call: TRBJ2-7
cdr3_aa: ASSLVAHTGELF; clone_size: .; cdr3_length: 12; v_call: TRBV7-3; j_call: TRBJ2-2
cdr3_aa: ASSSAGTALNTEAF; clone_size: .; cdr3_length: 14; v_call: TRBV18; j_call: TRBJ1-1
cdr3_aa: AITEDGYNEQF; clone_size: .; cdr3_length: 11; v_call: TRBV10-3; j_call: TRBJ2-1
cdr3_aa: ASSLDPGSETQY; clone_size: few; cdr3_length: 12; v_call: TRBV5-1; j_call: TRBJ2-5
cdr3_aa: ASSQGSAGRETQY; clone_size: once; cdr3_length: 13; v_call: TRBV5-8; j_call: TRBJ2-5
cdr3_aa: ASRGQGFVEQF; clone_size: once; cdr3_length: 11; v_call: TRBV6-5; j_call: TRBJ2-1
cdr3_aa: ASRAGLNTEAF; clone_size: few; cdr3_length: 11; v_call: TRBV19; j_call: TRBJ1-1
cdr3_aa: SASTETQY; clone_size: few; cdr3_length: 8; v_call: TRBV20-1; j_call: TRBJ2-5
cdr3_aa: ASSTDIPYGYT; clone_size: .; cdr3_length: 11; v_call: TRBV19; j_call: TRBJ1-2
cdr3_aa: ASSNSDRDSGHTIY; clone_size: .; cdr3_length: 14; v_call: TRBV5-1; j_call: TRBJ1-3
cdr3_aa: ASSLAASSYNEQF; clone_size: .; cdr3_length: 13; v_call: TRBV9; j_call: TRBJ2-1
cdr3_aa: ASSQDHTIVTGELF; clone_size: .; cdr3_length: 14; v_call: TRBV27; j_call: TRBJ2-2
cdr3_aa: ASSYSVGINQPQH; clone_size: .; cdr3_length: 13; v_call: TRBV6-5; j_call: TRBJ1-5
cdr3_aa: ASSLSGGRGTYEQY; clone_size: .; cdr3_length: 14; v_call: TRBV28; j_call: TRBJ2-7
cdr3_aa: ASSQRTSGTLTWADTQY; clone_size: .; cdr3_length: 17; v_call: TRBV5-1; j_call: TRBJ2-3
cdr3_aa: ASKMNWRESLTDTQY; clone_size: .; cdr3_length: 15; v_call: TRBV5-4; j_call: TRBJ2-3